The rows below give T cell receptor beta chains drawn from one sample of a study of blood T cell repertoires in COVID-19. Assay: immunoSEQ multiplex PCR; the TCRdb copy retains only in-frame clones and omits some. The data show around 250,000 clones, 82% seen once. The sequenced sample consisted of peripheral blood. These receptors originate from a woman aged 80 or over with acute or convalescent COVID-19. The CDR3 runs from the conserved cysteine through the conserved F or W. A D gene is named only where the DNA matches it firmly. Some rows have no size entry. The others give once, few or many, or a class for an expanded clone.

TRBV4-1	TRBJ1-4	once	TRBD1	CASSQSGTGGIGEKLFF	TGCGCCAGCAGCCAGTCCGGGACAGGGGGCATTGGGGAAAAACTGTTTTTT
TRBV21-1	TRBJ1-1	-	-	CASSKAYGRENTEAFF	TGTGCCAGCAGCAAAGCTTATGGCAGGGAGAACACTGAAGCTTTCTTT
TRBV11-2	TRBJ1-2	-	TRBD1	CASSPGQGAVGYTF	TGTGCCAGCAGCCCTGGGCAGGGGGCAGTTGGCTACACCTTC
TRBV27	TRBJ2-1	-	TRBD2	CASGSGRVHEQFF	TGTGCCAGCGGTAGCGGGAGGGTACATGAGCAGTTCTTC
TRBV18	TRBJ2-7	-	TRBD1	CASSPLRTGVSSYEQYF	TGTGCCAGCTCACCACTTAGGACAGGCGTTAGCTCCTACGAGCAGTACTTC
TRBV7-3	TRBJ2-3	-	TRBD2	CASSLAGGTDTQYF	TGTGCCAGCAGCTTGGCGGGAGGGACAGATACGCAGTATTTT
TRBV21-1	TRBJ2-2	-	-	CASSKDRRDTNAGELFF	TGTGCCAGCAGCAAAGATCGTAGGGACACAAACGCCGGGGAGCTGTTTTTT
TRBV5-4	TRBJ2-1	-	TRBD2	CASSTRTSGGSNEQFF	TGTGCCAGCAGCACCCGGACTAGCGGGGGGTCCAATGAGCAGTTCTTC
TRBV15	TRBJ1-1	-	-	CATSSGLGRTLLGGDTEAFF	TGTGCCACCAGCAGTGGTCTAGGGCGTACCTTACTCGGAGGGGACACTGAAGCTTTCTTT
TRBV13	TRBJ2-7	-	TRBD2	CASSVRTSGTYEQYF	TGTGCCAGCAGCGTTAGGACTAGCGGAACCTACGAGCAGTACTTC
TRBV19	TRBJ1-4	once	-	CASGAGSSEKLFF	TGTGCCAGTGGAGCAGGGTCCAGCGAAAAACTGTTTTTT
TRBV7-2	TRBJ2-3	-	-	CASSPLESTDTQYF	TGTGCCAGCAGCCCACTAGAGAGCACAGATACGCAGTATTTT
TRBV25-1	TRBJ2-3	-	-	CASSPYDGYTDTQYF	TGTGCCAGCAGTCCCTACGACGGGTACACAGATACGCAGTATTTT
TRBV11-2	TRBJ2-5	once	TRBD2	CASSFSGGSRETQYF	TGTGCCAGCAGCTTTAGCGGGGGGTCGAGAGAGACCCAGTACTTC
TRBV4-2	TRBJ2-3	few	TRBD2	CASSQEAGGRTDTQYF	TGTGCCAGCAGCCAAGAGGCGGGGGGCCGCACAGATACGCAGTATTTT
TRBV5-1	TRBJ2-1	-	TRBD1	CASSSRQGNEQFF	TGCGCCAGCAGCTCCAGACAGGGGAATGAGCAGTTCTTC
TRBV29-1	TRBJ2-2	-	TRBD1	CSARQGTNTGELFF	TGCAGCGCCAGACAGGGGACGAACACCGGGGAGCTGTTTTTT
TRBV5-6	TRBJ2-4	-	TRBD1	CASSAGQGHSRNIQYF	TGTGCCAGCAGCGCCGGACAGGGTCACTCTAGAAACATTCAGTACTTC